This TCR beta chain was captured by sequencing in a study of cytomegalovirus exposure and HLA in healthy donors. Concerning this clone itself: Its antigen is undetermined.

CDR1 LGHNT and CDR2 FRNRAP come from the germline V gene. V lost 2 bases and J 3 bases, leaving 9 bases between the germline ends. This CDR3 has 14 amino acids. Study-level points and caveats: According to the study, 180 or so TCR beta chains were cytomegalovirus-associated.

PCR used 60 Vbeta primers and 13 Jbeta primers. Here immunoSEQ multiplex PCR was the method, and the copy in TCRdb shows in-frame clones only, minus some. The listing records 90,000 to 100,000 clones. This sequence was found in a woman aged 25 to 39 in good health and CMV-seronegative. The chain has TRBV12-5 and TRBJ2-3, with a tentative D call TRBD1 (6 bases). The sequenced sample consisted of PBMCs. DNA for the CDR3: TGTGCTAGTGGTTTGTCCGGGACAACAGATACGCAGTATTTT. This sequence encodes CASGLSGTTDTQYF.